This TCR beta chain was identified in a study of cytomegalovirus exposure and HLA in healthy donors. About this clone itself: The antigen is not known.

In germline, CDR1 is LNHDA, CDR2 SQIVND (reference sequence). The CDR3 has 13 residues. Between the trimmed V and J ends, which lost 3 bases and 1 base, there was a span of 6 bases. The study ran its PCR with 60 Vbeta and 13 Jbeta primers. Sequenced by immunoSEQ multiplex PCR; TCRdb stores in-frame clones only, minus some. This sample has about 190,000 clones, with just under 75% found just once. Findings and caveats of the study: Sequences of the TCR beta chain were said to predict the HLA-A and HLA-B alleles of most subjects accurately.

The source is a woman in her thirties in good health and CMV-seropositive. The sequenced material came from PBMCs. The chain couples TRBV19 to TRBJ1-1; D is ambiguous. The chain's CDR3 is CASSMGRNTEAFF. The CDR3 coding sequence is TGTGCCAGTAGTATGGGGAGGAACACTGAAGCTTTCTTT.